The source of this T cell receptor beta chain is a study of regulatory T cells in long-lasting Graves disease. V was cut by 5 bases and J by 6 bases, with 23 bases left in between. Germline V CDR1 and CDR2: SGHVS, FQNEAQ. The CDR3 totals 17 residues. Described time point: newly diagnosed GD, antithyroid drugs for less than 3 months. The TCR library was made from RNA extracted from PBMCs. This clonotype was seen repeatedly, ten times or more. In building TCR beta libraries, iRepertoire HTBI primers were used together with Arm-PCR of CDR3 regions. TCRdb reprocessed the multiplex PCR reads via MiXCR and lists one record per CDR3 protein. The sample comprises about 430,000 distinct CDR3 sequences, about 15% of which are singletons, and roughly 8% rests with the top ten. The same data also contributed to another study, on T cells in Graves' hyperthyroidism and ophthalmopathy. That study adds: RT-PCR in the first round (using the HTBI primer set) targeted the TCR CDR3.

The origin of this receptor is a woman in her 40s with Graves disease. The V and J genes are TRBV7-8 and TRBJ2-1; weak D call: TRBD2 (6 bases). This sample comprised peripheral blood mononuclear cells (PBMCs), obtained at new diagnosis, from a patient treated with antithyroid drugs. The CDR3 here is CASSRQRPWGVGNEQFF. CDR3 nucleotides: TGTGCCAGCAGCCGACAGAGACCCTGGGGGGTAGGCAATGAGCAGTTCTTC. Combining the CDR3 with reference TRBV7-8 and TRBJ2-1 gives the whole variable domain GAGVSQSPRYKVAKRGQDVALRCDPISGHVSLFWYQQALGQGPEFLTYFQNEAQLDKSGLPSDRFFAERPEGSVSTLKIQRTQQEDSAVYLCASSRQRPWGVGNEQFFGPGTRLTVL.